This is a list of T cell receptor beta chains from one sample in a study of shared clonotypes between healthy human individuals. Measured with immunoSEQ multiplex PCR; TCRdb has only the in-frame clones, and not every one. The sample carries hundreds of thousands of clones, around 74% recorded once. The sequencing sample was made of memory CD4+ T cells sorted from blood. These receptors came from a woman in her 30s in good health. The CDR3 runs from the conserved cysteine through the conserved F or W. Each record gives: D gene, clone size, J gene, V gene, CDR3 protein, CDR3 DNA. The D gene is left open where the match is weak. Some rows have no size entry. The others give once, few or many, or a class for an expanded clone.

d_call: TRBD2
clone_size: NA
j_call: TRBJ2-1
v_call: TRBV30
cdr3_aa: CAWTLADSYNEQFF
cdr3_nt: TGTGCCTGGACACTAGCGGACTCCTACAATGAGCAGTTCTTC

d_call: TRBD1
clone_size: NA
j_call: TRBJ1-4
v_call: TRBV27
cdr3_aa: CASSATGGRGEKLFF
cdr3_nt: TGTGCCAGCAGCGCAACAGGGGGTAGAGGGGAAAAACTGTTTTTT

d_call: NA
clone_size: NA
j_call: TRBJ2-1
v_call: TRBV2
cdr3_aa: CASKTGTTYNEQFF
cdr3_nt: TGTGCCAGCAAAACCGGGACAACTTACAATGAGCAGTTCTTC

d_call: NA
clone_size: few
j_call: TRBJ2-4
v_call: TRBV28
cdr3_aa: CASSPWGSSKNIQYF
cdr3_nt: TGTGCCAGCAGCCCTTGGGGGAGCTCCAAAAACATTCAGTACTTC

d_call: TRBD1
clone_size: NA
j_call: TRBJ2-7
v_call: TRBV7-2
cdr3_aa: CASSSQQGVYEQYF
cdr3_nt: TGTGCCAGCAGCTCCCAACAGGGGGTGTACGAGCAGTACTTC

d_call: TRBD1
clone_size: NA
j_call: TRBJ1-4
v_call: TRBV5-1
cdr3_aa: CASSLGQGALGEKLFF
cdr3_nt: TGCGCCAGCAGCTTGGGACAGGGGGCGTTGGGTGAAAAACTGTTTTTT

d_call: TRBD1
clone_size: NA
j_call: TRBJ2-1
v_call: TRBV5-1
cdr3_aa: CASSPGTDWNEQFF
cdr3_nt: TGCGCCAGCAGTCCCGGGACAGATTGGAATGAGCAGTTCTTC

d_call: TRBD2
clone_size: NA
j_call: TRBJ2-1
v_call: TRBV6-6
cdr3_aa: CASSVAVAGVGEQFF
cdr3_nt: TGTGCCAGCAGTGTCGCGGTAGCGGGAGTGGGTGAGCAGTTCTTC

d_call: TRBD2
clone_size: once
j_call: TRBJ2-1
v_call: TRBV28
cdr3_aa: CASSISGYNEQFF
cdr3_nt: TGTGCCAGCAGCATTAGCGGGTACAATGAGCAGTTCTTC

d_call: NA
clone_size: NA
j_call: TRBJ2-2
v_call: TRBV7-3
cdr3_aa: CASSLKFTDTGPNTGELFF
cdr3_nt: TGTGCCAGCAGCCTCAAGTTTACGGACACGGGCCCGAACACCGGGGAGCTGTTTTTT

d_call: NA
clone_size: NA
j_call: TRBJ1-1
v_call: TRBV6-5
cdr3_aa: CASSYSTVRSTEAFF
cdr3_nt: TGTGCCAGCAGTTACTCGACTGTGAGGTCCACTGAAGCTTTCTTT

d_call: NA
clone_size: NA
j_call: TRBJ2-2
v_call: TRBV6-4
cdr3_aa: CASTASNTGELFF
cdr3_nt: TGTGCCAGCACCGCTTCGAACACCGGGGAGCTGTTTTTT

d_call: TRBD1
clone_size: few
j_call: TRBJ2-5
v_call: TRBV27
cdr3_aa: CASSTGQGLTQYF
cdr3_nt: TGTGCCAGCAGTACCGGACAGGGGTTGACCCAGTACTTC

d_call: TRBD2
clone_size: once
j_call: TRBJ2-1
v_call: TRBV27
cdr3_aa: CASSIGLVFEQFF
cdr3_nt: TGTGCCAGCAGTATAGGACTAGTTTTTGAGCAGTTCTTC

d_call: NA
clone_size: NA
j_call: TRBJ2-1
v_call: TRBV5-4
cdr3_aa: CASSTDSYNEQFF
cdr3_nt: TGTGCCAGCAGCACAGATTCCTACAATGAGCAGTTCTTC

d_call: NA
clone_size: NA
j_call: TRBJ2-5
v_call: TRBV15
cdr3_aa: CATSRGRSTYQETQYF
cdr3_nt: TGTGCCACCAGCCGGGGGCGATCAACGTACCAAGAGACCCAGTACTTC

d_call: TRBD2
clone_size: NA
j_call: TRBJ2-1
v_call: TRBV2
cdr3_aa: CASSDRAGGDEQFF
cdr3_nt: TGTGCCAGCAGTGATAGGGCGGGAGGTGATGAGCAGTTCTTC

d_call: TRBD2
clone_size: NA
j_call: TRBJ2-1
v_call: TRBV27
cdr3_aa: CASSRTSGSFNEQFF
cdr3_nt: TGTGCCAGCAGTCGGACTAGCGGGAGTTTCAATGAGCAGTTCTTC

d_call: TRBD2
clone_size: NA
j_call: TRBJ2-1
v_call: TRBV4-2
cdr3_aa: CASSQFMKLAGDNEQFF
cdr3_nt: TGTGCCAGCAGCCAATTTATGAAGCTAGCGGGAGACAATGAGCAGTTCTTC

d_call: TRBD1
clone_size: NA
j_call: TRBJ1-5
v_call: TRBV6-6
cdr3_aa: CASSQGQGNQPQHF
cdr3_nt: TGTGCCAGCAGTCAAGGACAGGGGAATCAGCCCCAGCATTTT

d_call: TRBD2
clone_size: NA
j_call: TRBJ2-7
v_call: TRBV10-3
cdr3_aa: CAISLSGGAFYEQYF
cdr3_nt: TGTGCCATCAGCCTTAGCGGGGGCGCCTTCTACGAGCAGTACTTC

d_call: TRBD1
clone_size: NA
j_call: TRBJ2-2
v_call: TRBV19
cdr3_aa: CASSRTGTVAGELFF
cdr3_nt: TGTGCCAGTAGCCGGACCGGGACAGTCGCCGGGGAGCTGTTTTTT

d_call: TRBD1
clone_size: NA
j_call: TRBJ2-7
v_call: TRBV28
cdr3_aa: CASITGQGLHEQYF
cdr3_nt: TGTGCCAGCATTACGGGACAGGGTCTCCACGAGCAGTACTTC

d_call: NA
clone_size: NA
j_call: TRBJ1-2
v_call: TRBV28
cdr3_aa: CASRLLQKHGYTF
cdr3_nt: TGTGCCAGCAGGCTCCTACAAAAGCACGGCTACACCTTC

d_call: NA
clone_size: NA
j_call: TRBJ2-2
v_call: TRBV30
cdr3_aa: CAWSSVAGELFF
cdr3_nt: TGTGCCTGGAGTTCGGTGGCAGGGGAGCTGTTTTTT

d_call: NA
clone_size: few
j_call: TRBJ2-7
v_call: TRBV6-4
cdr3_aa: CASRNRGPYEQYF
cdr3_nt: TGTGCCAGCAGGAATCGGGGGCCCTACGAGCAGTACTTC

d_call: NA
clone_size: NA
j_call: TRBJ2-5
v_call: TRBV5-4
cdr3_aa: CASRSQLARQETQYF
cdr3_nt: TGTGCCAGCAGGTCCCAACTAGCAAGGCAAGAGACCCAGTACTTC

d_call: NA
clone_size: few
j_call: TRBJ2-6
v_call: TRBV2
cdr3_aa: CASSLQGYSGANVLTF
cdr3_nt: TGTGCCAGCAGTTTACAGGGTTATAGTGGGGCCAACGTCCTGACTTTC

d_call: TRBD1
clone_size: few
j_call: TRBJ2-7
v_call: TRBV10-3
cdr3_aa: CASTGTGAYEQYF
cdr3_nt: TGTGCCAGTACCGGGACAGGGGCCTACGAGCAGTACTTC

d_call: TRBD1
clone_size: many
j_call: TRBJ2-2
v_call: TRBV7-9
cdr3_aa: CASSAGQGFFSGELFF
cdr3_nt: TGTGCCAGCAGCGCCGGACAGGGTTTTTTCTCCGGGGAGCTGTTTTTT

d_call: NA
clone_size: NA
j_call: TRBJ1-3
v_call: TRBV2
cdr3_aa: CAIKRTGNTIYF
cdr3_nt: TGTGCCATCAAAAGGACTGGAAACACCATATATTTT

d_call: NA
clone_size: NA
j_call: TRBJ2-3
v_call: TRBV5-1
cdr3_aa: CASSPATSTDTQYF
cdr3_nt: TGCGCCAGCAGTCCCGCGACTAGCACAGATACGCAGTATTTT

d_call: NA
clone_size: few
j_call: TRBJ1-4
v_call: TRBV5-1
cdr3_aa: CASSLAATGTNEKLFF
cdr3_nt: TGCGCCAGCAGCTTGGCCGCTACAGGGACTAATGAAAAACTGTTTTTT

d_call: TRBD1
clone_size: NA
j_call: TRBJ1-2
v_call: TRBV29-1
cdr3_aa: CSVEGSGGGYTF
cdr3_nt: TGCAGCGTTGAAGGGTCAGGGGGAGGCTACACCTTC

d_call: TRBD2
clone_size: NA
j_call: TRBJ2-2
v_call: TRBV15
cdr3_aa: CATSPRTSGSPGLFF
cdr3_nt: TGTGCCACCAGCCCACGGACTAGCGGGAGCCCCGGGCTGTTTTTT

d_call: NA
clone_size: NA
j_call: TRBJ1-3
v_call: TRBV5-6
cdr3_aa: CASSSPTASGNTIYF
cdr3_nt: TGTGCCAGCAGCTCACCAACAGCGTCTGGAAACACCATATATTTT

d_call: TRBD2
clone_size: NA
j_call: TRBJ2-7
v_call: TRBV28
cdr3_aa: CASSPGLAGVGQYF
cdr3_nt: TGTGCCAGCAGTCCGGGACTAGCGGGAGTAGGGCAGTACTTC

d_call: NA
clone_size: NA
j_call: TRBJ1-2
v_call: TRBV6-1
cdr3_aa: CASSEWGGRDGYTF
cdr3_nt: TGTGCCAGCAGTGAATGGGGGGGAAGGGATGGCTACACCTTC

d_call: NA
clone_size: once
j_call: TRBJ2-2
v_call: TRBV19
cdr3_aa: CASRLRANTGELFF
cdr3_nt: TGTGCCAGTAGACTGCGGGCGAACACCGGGGAGCTGTTTTTT

d_call: NA
clone_size: NA
j_call: TRBJ2-5
v_call: TRBV5-1
cdr3_aa: CASRPSDNQETQYF
cdr3_nt: TGCGCCAGCAGACCGTCAGACAACCAAGAGACCCAGTACTTC

d_call: NA
clone_size: NA
j_call: TRBJ2-7
v_call: TRBV14
cdr3_aa: CASSRTGLVNYEQYF
cdr3_nt: TGTGCCAGCAGCCGTACTGGACTGGTAAACTACGAGCAGTACTTC

d_call: NA
clone_size: NA
j_call: TRBJ2-7
v_call: TRBV27
cdr3_aa: CASSPSNSYEQYF
cdr3_nt: TGTGCCAGCAGCCCTTCGAACTCATACGAGCAGTACTTC

d_call: NA
clone_size: NA
j_call: TRBJ2-1
v_call: TRBV6-6
cdr3_aa: CASSYLGLGGEQFF
cdr3_nt: TGTGCCAGCAGTTACCTAGGATTGGGGGGTGAGCAGTTCTTC

d_call: NA
clone_size: NA
j_call: TRBJ2-5
v_call: TRBV10-1
cdr3_aa: CASSEDSRGTQYF
cdr3_nt: TGCGCCAGCAGTGAAGACTCGAGGGGGACCCAGTACTTC

d_call: TRBD2
clone_size: NA
j_call: TRBJ2-1
v_call: TRBV6-4
cdr3_aa: CASSVLAGMNEQFF
cdr3_nt: TGTGCCAGCAGTGTGCTAGCGGGTATGAATGAGCAGTTCTTC

d_call: NA
clone_size: NA
j_call: TRBJ2-1
v_call: TRBV11-2
cdr3_aa: CASSLALATFF
cdr3_nt: TGTGCCAGCAGCTTAGCGCTAGCCACGTTCTTC

d_call: NA
clone_size: NA
j_call: TRBJ2-7
v_call: TRBV11-3
cdr3_aa: CASSLGTLREQYF
cdr3_nt: TGTGCCAGCAGCTTAGGGACCTTGAGGGAGCAGTACTTC

d_call: NA
clone_size: NA
j_call: TRBJ2-7
v_call: TRBV2
cdr3_aa: CASSVFYEQYF
cdr3_nt: TGTGCCAGCAGTGTCTTCTACGAGCAGTACTTC

d_call: TRBD1
clone_size: NA
j_call: TRBJ1-5
v_call: TRBV30
cdr3_aa: CAWSSGTASNQPQHF
cdr3_nt: TGTGCCTGGAGTTCCGGGACAGCGAGCAATCAGCCCCAGCATTTT

d_call: NA
clone_size: NA
j_call: TRBJ1-4
v_call: TRBV28
cdr3_aa: CASKLQGTNEKLFF
cdr3_nt: TGTGCCAGCAAGCTACAGGGAACTAATGAAAAACTGTTTTTT

d_call: TRBD1
clone_size: NA
j_call: TRBJ1-6
v_call: TRBV9
cdr3_aa: CASSVGDRDNSPLHF
cdr3_nt: TGTGCCAGCAGCGTAGGGGACAGAGATAATTCACCCCTCCACTTT